Following are 30 T cell receptor beta chains from one sample sequenced in a study of Ad26.COV2.S vaccination and SARS-CoV-2 variants. The data were produced by immunoSEQ multiplex PCR, yet TCRdb's version contains in-frame clones alone and is incomplete. The profile covers about 480,000 clones, with roughly nine tenths appearing a single time and roughly 13% taken by the ten largest. Treatment noted: approximately 18 received Ad26.COV2.S at low or high dose, single or two shots; several received placebo; per-sample allocation not given. Each sample was drawn 63 days after the first injection (of vaccine or placebo). Sample: peripheral blood, taken in a trial of Ad26.COV2.S vaccine versus placebo. Source of these receptors: a person between 18 and 59 years old who received the Ad26.COV2.S COVID-19 vaccine or a placebo.

The chain recombines TRBV10-3 with TRBJ2-3; D is perhaps TRBD2 (6 bases). This CDR3 has 14 amino acids. Germline V gene data show CDR1 as ENHRY and CDR2 as SYGVKD. The V end lost 8 bases, the J end lost 1 base, and 13 bases lay between the germline ends. The CDR3 is CAIGPGLGTDTQYF. The CDR3, as DNA: TGTGCCATCGGGCCGGGACTGGGCACAGATACGCAGTATTTT.

The chain couples TRBV6-1 to TRBJ1-1, with D possibly being TRBD1 (5 bases). V gave up 1 base and J gave up 12 bases, with 12 bases separating them. This CDR3 spans 12 amino acids. CDR1 and CDR2 from the germline V gene are MNHNS and SASEGT. The CDR3 bases are TGTGCCAGCAGTGAAGGGGGGAGGGGAACTTTCTTT. This translates into CASSEGGRGTFF.

V gene TRBV13 combines with J gene TRBJ2-7; TRBD1 matches 9 bases. The CDR3 loop spans 16 amino acids. The germline V gene encodes CDR1 PRHDT and CDR2 FYEKMQ (reference sequence). Trimming cost V 1 base and J 2 bases; bases outside gene matches: 6. CDR3 sequence: CASSLAGQGSTYEQYF. CDR3 DNA sequence: TGTGCCAGCAGCTTAGCCGGACAGGGGTCCACCTACGAGCAGTACTTC.

The chain combines TRBV28 with TRBJ2-2; TRBD2 agrees at 13 bases. The germline V gene encodes CDR1 MDHEN and CDR2 SYDVKM. This CDR3 is built from 17 residues. Trimming removed 7 bases from V and 8 bases from J; junction bases left unmatched: 13. CDR3 region: CASTLPRGLAGAGELFF. DNA of the CDR3: TGTGCCAGCACCCTCCCCCGCGGACTAGCGGGAGCTGGGGAGCTGTTTTTT. Full variable domain (outside the CDR3, taken from reference TRBV28 and TRBJ2-2): DVKVTQSSRYLVKRTGEKVFLECVQDMDHENMFWYRQDPGLGLRLIYFSYDVKMKEKGDIPEGYSVSREKKERFSLILESASTNQTSMYLCASTLPRGLAGAGELFFGEGSRLTVL.

There are a few counts of this clone. The rearrangement joins TRBV6-5 to TRBJ1-1; no firm D call. With 9 bases removed from V and 5 bases from J, the gap between germline ends came to 13 bases. The CDR3 is made up of 12 amino acids. The germline V gene encodes CDR1 MNHEY and CDR2 SVGAGI. CDR3 protein: CARPGQRTEAFF. The CDR3 DNA is TGTGCCAGGCCCGGCCAGAGAACTGAAGCTTTCTTT.

The chain combines TRBV7-2 with TRBJ1-2, with 12 nucleotides matching TRBD1. Germline values: CDR1 SGHTA, CDR2 FQGNSA. V was pared by 5 bases and J by 5 bases, with 15 bases of the junction left unmatched. The length of the CDR3 is 18 residues. This chain's CDR3 is CASSPLTGGQGAGYGYTF. The CDR3 DNA reads as TGTGCCAGCAGCCCCCTAACAGGGGGACAGGGGGCAGGGTATGGCTACACCTTC.

This rearrangement joins TRBV30 to TRBJ1-4; D might be TRBD1 (6 bases). Germline assignment: CDR1 GTSNPN and CDR2 SVGIG (reference sequence). The V end lost 2 bases, the J end lost 5 bases, and 18 bases lay between the germline ends. The CDR3 has 16 residues. This CDR3 reads CAWSQPTGGPNEKLFF. CDR3 sequence (DNA): TGTGCCTGGAGTCAACCCACCGGGGGGCCAAATGAAAAACTGTTTTTT.

The chain couples TRBV30 to TRBJ2-5; 7 positions agree with TRBD2. Unmatched junction bases numbered 7, after V lost 3 bases and J lost 3 bases. This CDR3 has 14 amino acids. Germline values: CDR1 GTSNPN, CDR2 SVGIG (reference sequence). The CDR3 DNA is TGTGCCTGGAGGTCCCCGGCGGGAGAAGAGACCCAGTACTTC. Translating it yields CAWRSPAGEETQYF.

The chain is built from TRBV28 and TRBJ1-6, with 10 nucleotides matching TRBD1. The V gene end was trimmed by 6 bases and the J gene end by 10 bases; junction bases not matched to a gene: 6. There are 14 residues in the CDR3. Germline values: CDR1 MDHEN, CDR2 SYDVKM. CDR3 DNA: TGTGCCAGCAGCCCAGGGACAGGGGACTCACCCCTCCACTTT. This codes for CASSPGTGDSPLHF.

This clone showed up just a few times. The chain employs TRBV28 and TRBJ2-7; 9 bases line up with TRBD1. V was pared by 5 bases and J by 5 bases, with 7 bases of the junction left unmatched. Germline values: CDR1 MDHEN, CDR2 SYDVKM. The CDR3 loop spans 14 amino acids. This CDR3 is CASSLQGARNEQYF. In DNA form, the CDR3 reads TGTGCCAGCAGTCTACAGGGGGCGCGGAACGAGCAGTACTTC.

V gene TRBV5-1 combines with J gene TRBJ2-3, with TRBD2 matching over 13 bases. This CDR3 has 19 amino acids. V lost 4 bases, J lost 2 bases, and 13 bases stayed unmatched. Germline CDR1 and CDR2: SGHRS and YFSETQ. The CDR3 DNA is TGCGCCAGCAGCCGGGATACCGGGACTAGCGGGGTAAACACAGATACGCAGTATTTT. Residues: CASSRDTGTSGVNTDTQYF.

V gene TRBV5-6 combines with J gene TRBJ1-5; D ambiguous. V lost 1 base to trimming and J lost 2 bases, with 10 bases between them. CDR1 is SGHDT and CDR2 is YYEEEE in the germline V gene. The CDR3 is 15 residues long. CDR3 nucleotides: TGTGCCAGCAGCTTGCGAGGGCAGGGCAATCAGCCCCAGCATTTT. This sequence encodes CASSLRGQGNQPQHF.

The chain uses TRBV9 and TRBJ2-4; 9 bases are a match to TRBD2. CDR3 size: 16 residues. Germline CDR1 reads SGDLS; CDR2 reads YYNGEE. The junction had 9 bases not matched to a gene; V was cut back by 0 bases and J by 8 bases. The chain's CDR3 is CASSVGGRGLGDIQYF. CDR3 nucleotide sequence: TGTGCCAGCAGCGTAGGCGGGAGGGGTCTCGGGGACATTCAGTACTTC.

Worth noting for this clone: Other DNA sequences in this sample translate to the same CDR3. The gene calls are TRBV24-1 and TRBJ2-7; D remains ambiguous. Trimming cost V 4 bases and J 3 bases, with 3 bases left between them. CDR1 is KGHDR and CDR2 is SFDVKD in the germline V gene. This CDR3 spans 11 amino acids. The CDR3 bases are TGTGCCACCAGTGACTACTACGAGCAGTACTTC. The encoded protein is CATSDYYEQYF.

The table lists this clone with a few counts. The chain recombines TRBV5-8 with TRBJ1-5; D is undetermined. CDR1 SGHTS and CDR2 YDEGEE come from the germline V gene. Trimming cost V 0 bases and J 2 bases, with 6 bases left between them. The CDR3 runs to 14 residues. The CDR3 nucleotides are TGTGCCAGCAGCTTGGATGGGGGCAATCAGCCCCAGCATTTT. As protein: CASSLDGGNQPQHF.

V gene TRBV18 combines with J gene TRBJ1-4, with unresolved D. Germline V gives CDR1 KGHSH, CDR2 LQKENI. Trimming took off 6 bases at V and 7 bases at J, with 18 bases between the two ends. The CDR3 spans 15 residues. CDR3 sequence (DNA): TGTGCCAGCTCCCCCCCCTCTACAGCGGGTGAAAAACTGTTTTTT. Its translation is CASSPPSTAGEKLFF.

V gene TRBV6-5 combines with J gene TRBJ1-1; unclear D gene. The V end lost 6 bases, the J end lost 5 bases, and 10 bases lay between the germline ends. CDR1 and CDR2 (germline): MNHEY, SVGAGI. The CDR3 runs 12 residues. In DNA form, the CDR3 reads TGTGCCAGCAGGTCGCCCGGGACTGAAGCTTTCTTT. It yields the protein CASRSPGTEAFF.

V gene TRBV18 combines with J gene TRBJ1-1, with D maybe TRBD1 (5 bases). Germline V gene lookup returns CDR1 KGHSH and CDR2 LQKENI. The V end was cut by 2 bases, the J end by 1 base, with 11 bases between. The CDR3 runs 15 residues. CDR3 amino acids: CASSPNPGTNTEAFF. CDR3 DNA sequence: TGTGCCAGCTCACCAAATCCCGGGACGAACACTGAAGCTTTCTTT.

This chain connects TRBV4-1 to TRBJ1-6; no clear D. This CDR3 contains 13 residues. Deletions cut 0 bases from V and 10 bases from J, with 7 bases between. Germline V gene lookup returns CDR1 MGHRA and CDR2 YSYEKL. The CDR3 loop reads CASSQDPRSPLHF. CDR3 in DNA: TGCGCCAGCAGCCAAGATCCTCGGTCACCCCTCCACTTT.

The chain has TRBV7-2 and TRBJ1-1; D remains unclear. Germline V lookup: CDR1 SGHTA, CDR2 FQGNSA. V shed 2 bases and J shed 7 bases, with 11 bases lying between them. This CDR3 spans 13 amino acids. The CDR3 region is CASSLRSRIEAFF. DNA for the CDR3: TGTGCCAGCAGCTTACGGTCCCGAATTGAAGCTTTCTTT.

J is TRBJ2-7 and V is TRBV12-3 or TRBV12-4; D possibly corresponds to TRBD1 (5 bases). The CDR3 contains 13 residues. Between the trimmed V and J ends, which lost 3 bases and 4 bases, there was a span of 10 bases. CDR3 DNA: TGTGCCAGCAGTTTGGGGCCCAAGTACGAGCAGTACTTC. Encoded protein: CASSLGPKYEQYF.

The V and J genes are TRBV30 and TRBJ2-3; 7 nucleotides align to TRBD1. Germline-derived CDR1 and CDR2 are GTSNPN and SVGIG (reference sequence). V shed 5 bases and J 0 bases; nucleotides not matched to a gene: 5. The CDR3 covers 14 residues. The CDR3 reads CAWARTGSTDTQYF. The CDR3 region has the DNA TGTGCCTGGGCCCGGACAGGTAGCACAGATACGCAGTATTTT.

V usage is TRBV28 and J usage is TRBJ1-1, with D perhaps matching TRBD1 (5 bases). Germline lookup yields CDR1 MDHEN and CDR2 SYDVKM. Trimming shortened V by 6 bases and J by 6 bases, and 20 bases separated the two germline ends. This CDR3 comprises 15 residues. The CDR3 is CASRPATGTQAEAFF. The CDR3 region has the DNA TGTGCCAGCAGACCGGCAACCGGGACTCAGGCTGAAGCTTTCTTT.

The gene calls are TRBV11-1 and TRBJ2-1; D possibly matches TRBD1 or TRBD2 (5 bases each). V was shortened by 0 bases and J by 2 bases, with 8 bases between the two germline ends. The CDR3 is 15 amino acids. Per germline, CDR1 SGHAT and CDR2 FQDESV (reference sequence). CDR3 DNA: TGTGCCAGCAGCTTAGCTGGGGACGCCTACAATGAGCAGTTCTTC. Translated: CASSLAGDAYNEQFF.

This chain uses TRBV10-3 with TRBJ1-5, with TRBD1 as a possible D gene (5 bases). V was shortened by 6 bases and J by 7 bases, with 19 bases between the two germline ends. Germline V gene lookup returns CDR1 ENHRY and CDR2 SYGVKD. The CDR3 runs 15 residues. In DNA form, the CDR3 reads TGTGCCATCAGCGGAAACCAGGGAACGGGGCAGCCCCAGCATTTT. It specifies CAISGNQGTGQPQHF.

The rearrangement joins TRBV27 to TRBJ2-3; 8 positions match TRBD2. This CDR3 contains 16 residues. The V and J ends lost 5 bases and 2 bases, in that order; junction bases with no gene match: 9. CDR1 and CDR2 from the germline V gene are MNHEY and SMNVEV (reference sequence). CDR3 DNA: TGTGCCAGCAGTCTAACCGGGACTAGAACCACAGATACGCAGTATTTT. It is translated as CASSLTGTRTTDTQYF.

This chain connects TRBV6-2 or TRBV6-3 to TRBJ2-7, with 9 nucleotides matching TRBD2. Trimming removed 6 bases from V and 4 bases from J; junction bases left unmatched: 10. The CDR3 extends over 15 amino acids. CDR1 is MNHEY, CDR2 SVGEGT, per germline. CDR3 sequence (DNA): TGTGCCAGCAGCGACGGGGCTAGCGGGGATTACGAGCAGTACTTC. This codes for CASSDGASGDYEQYF.

The chain couples TRBV7-2 to TRBJ2-3, with a tentative D call TRBD2 (6 bases). Between the trimmed V and J ends, which lost 8 bases and 0 bases, there was a span of 24 bases. Germline-derived CDR1 and CDR2 are SGHTA and FQGNSA. The CDR3 runs 18 residues. CDR3 in amino acids: CASALHRAGPTSTDTQYF. The CDR3 bases are TGTGCCAGCGCCCTCCATCGGGCGGGGCCTACTAGCACAGATACGCAGTATTTT.

This clone was observed a single time. The chain recombines TRBV4-3 with TRBJ2-1, with 12 bases fitting TRBD2. The V segment lost 4 bases and the J segment 3 bases; nucleotides outside the gene matches: 7. Germline CDR1 is LGHNA and CDR2 is YSLEER. The CDR3 covers 17 residues. CDR3 region: CASSRRTSGNLYNEQFF. The CDR3 coding sequence is TGCGCCAGCAGCCGAAGGACTAGCGGGAACCTCTACAATGAGCAGTTCTTC.

This clone was found once. The genes are TRBV15 and TRBJ2-1; 7 bases align to TRBD2. The V and J ends lost 1 base and 7 bases, in that order; junction bases with no gene match: 7. The CDR3 runs 15 residues. Germline CDR1 reads LNHNV; CDR2 reads YYDKDF (reference sequence). The CDR3 reads CATSRAPQGGNEQFF. DNA for the CDR3: TGTGCCACCAGCAGAGCTCCCCAGGGAGGGAATGAGCAGTTCTTC.